The source of this T cell receptor (beta chain) is a study of blood T cell repertoires in COVID-19. Study in general: COVID-19 samples collected from the United States, Italy and Spain covered acute and convalescent phases.

The assay was immunoSEQ multiplex PCR, and TCRdb's table has in-frame clones only and misses some. The sample has 330,000 or so clones, roughly 87% seen once. Germline V lookup: CDR1 ENHRY, CDR2 SYGVKD. CDR3 length: 17 amino acids. Trimming stripped 10 bases from V and 2 bases from J, with 26 bases between. The receptor was derived from a young man with COVID-19, enrolled during active disease. Sequenced input: peripheral blood. The gene calls are TRBV10-3 and TRBJ2-5, with TRBD2 as a possible D gene (6 bases). CDR3 DNA sequence: TGTGCCAGCCGAGGGCAGGCGGTGCGGGGATTACAAGAGACCCAGTACTTC. Translation gives CASRGQAVRGLQETQYF.